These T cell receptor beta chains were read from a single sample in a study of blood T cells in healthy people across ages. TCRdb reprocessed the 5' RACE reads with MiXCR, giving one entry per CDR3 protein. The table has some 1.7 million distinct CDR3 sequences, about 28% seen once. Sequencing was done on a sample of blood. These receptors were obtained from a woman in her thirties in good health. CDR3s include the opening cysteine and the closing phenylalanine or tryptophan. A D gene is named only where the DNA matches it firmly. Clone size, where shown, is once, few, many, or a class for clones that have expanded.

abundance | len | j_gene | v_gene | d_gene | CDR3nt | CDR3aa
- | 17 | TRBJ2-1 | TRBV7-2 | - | TGTGCCAGCAACTTAGGTCCAGTCACAACCATGGGAAATGAGCAGTTCTTC | CASNLGPVTTMGNEQFF
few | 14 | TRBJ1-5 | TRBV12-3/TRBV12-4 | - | TGTGCCAGCAGCTTAGGGGTAGGAGGACAGCCCCAGCATTTT | CASSLGVGGQPQHF
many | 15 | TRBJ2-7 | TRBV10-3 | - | TGTGCCATCAGTGAGCCGGGGGTGAGCTCCTACGAGCAGTACTTC | CAISEPGVSSYEQYF
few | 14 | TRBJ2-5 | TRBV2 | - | TGTGCCAGCAGTGAAGACAGTGGGTTGGAGACCCAGTACTTC | CASSEDSGLETQYF
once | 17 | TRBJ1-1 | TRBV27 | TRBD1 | TGTGCCAGCAGCCGTAAACCAGGGGGCGCGGCGATCGGGGGAGCTTTCTTT | CASSRKPGGAAIGGAFF
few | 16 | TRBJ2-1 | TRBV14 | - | TGTGCCAGCAGCCAAGGATTGTCTAGCTCCTACAATGAGCAGTTCTTC | CASSQGLSSSYNEQFF
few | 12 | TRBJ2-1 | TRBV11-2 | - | TGTGCCAGCAGCTACGAGGCGGGTGAGCAGTTCTTC | CASSYEAGEQFF
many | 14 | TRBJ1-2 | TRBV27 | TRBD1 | TGTGCCAGCAGCCCGAGCGGGACAGGGTATGGCTACACCTTC | CASSPSGTGYGYTF
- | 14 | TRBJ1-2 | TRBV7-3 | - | TGTGCCAGCAGCCCCTCCGGGGGGCAGGATGGCTACACCTTC | CASSPSGGQDGYTF
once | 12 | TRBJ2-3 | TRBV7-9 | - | TGTGCCAGCAGCTTCCGAGCAGCGTCGCAGTATTTT | CASSFRAASQYF
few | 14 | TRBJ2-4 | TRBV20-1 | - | TGCAGTGCTAGAGATACGGGCCAAGCAAACATTCAGTACTTC | CSARDTGQANIQYF
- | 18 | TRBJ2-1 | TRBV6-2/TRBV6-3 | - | TGTGCCAGCAGTTACAGGCCTAGCCGTCGGGTAATATACAATGAGCAGTTCTTC | CASSYRPSRRVIYNEQFF
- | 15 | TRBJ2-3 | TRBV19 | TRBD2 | TGTGCCAGTTCCAGTCCCGGGACTAACCCTGATACGCAGTATTTT | CASSSPGTNPDTQYF
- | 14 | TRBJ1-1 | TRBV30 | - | TGTGCCTGGATGGGGCCAGGCGATAACACTGAAGCTTTCTTT | CAWMGPGDNTEAFF
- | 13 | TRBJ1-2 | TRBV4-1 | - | TGCGCCAGCAGCCGAGAGGGATTTTGGGGCTACACCTTC | CASSREGFWGYTF
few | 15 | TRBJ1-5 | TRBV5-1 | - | TGCGCCAGAAGCCTCACAGGGATCAGCAATCAGCCCCAGCATTTT | CARSLTGISNQPQHF
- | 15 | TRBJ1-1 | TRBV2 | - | TGTGCCAGCAGCAAGAGGACAGCCCTGGACACTGAAGCTTTCTTT | CASSKRTALDTEAFF
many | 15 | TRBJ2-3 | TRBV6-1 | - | TGTGCCAGCAGTGTTGCGACAGGAGTCAGAGATACGCAGTATTTT | CASSVATGVRDTQYF
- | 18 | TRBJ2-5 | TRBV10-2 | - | TGCGCCAGCAGTGAGTCCGGTTTGACGGCGGGATCCTACAATGAGCAGTACTTC | CASSESGLTAGSYNEQYF
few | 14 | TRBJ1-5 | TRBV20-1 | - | TGCAGTGCTAGAGAACAGGGAAACAATCAGCCCCAGCATTTT | CSAREQGNNQPQHF
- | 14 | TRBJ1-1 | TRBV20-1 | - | TGCAGTGCTAGAGAGACACCCTCTAACACTGAAGCTTTCTTT | CSARETPSNTEAFF
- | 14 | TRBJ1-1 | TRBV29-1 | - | TGCAGCGTTGGTCCGGGGCATACGATGACTGAAGCTTTCTTT | CSVGPGHTMTEAFF
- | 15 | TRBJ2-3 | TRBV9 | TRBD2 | TGTGCCAGCAGCTCTAGCGGGGGAATCACAGATACGCAGTATTTT | CASSSSGGITDTQYF
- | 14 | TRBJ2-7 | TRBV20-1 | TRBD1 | TGCAGTGCTAGAAGCGGACAGGGGCGTAGCGAGCAGTACTTC | CSARSGQGRSEQYF
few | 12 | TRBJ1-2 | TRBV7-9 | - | TGTGCCAGCAGCTTTGGGCGGACGAGCTACACCTTC | CASSFGRTSYTF
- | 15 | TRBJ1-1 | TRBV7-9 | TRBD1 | TGTGCCAGCAGCCCGGACAGGGGGCGCCGAGCTGAAGCTTTCTTT | CASSPDRGRRAEAFF
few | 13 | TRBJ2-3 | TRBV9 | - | TGTGCCAGCAGCGTAGCTGTAGGAGATACGCAGTATTTT | CASSVAVGDTQYF
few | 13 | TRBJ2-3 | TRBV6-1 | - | TGTGCCAGCAGGCCGCGGGGTACAGATACGCAGTATTTT | CASRPRGTDTQYF
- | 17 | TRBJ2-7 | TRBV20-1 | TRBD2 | TGCAGTGCTAGACCTGGCGGGAGGGCCCTTCATACCTACGAGCAGTACTTC | CSARPGGRALHTYEQYF
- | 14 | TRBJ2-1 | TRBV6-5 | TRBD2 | TGTGCCAGCAGGAGGACTAGCGGGAGGGTTGAGCAGTTCTTC | CASRRTSGRVEQFF
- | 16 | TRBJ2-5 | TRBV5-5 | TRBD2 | TGTGCCAGCAGGTCGGGACTAGCGGGGGACAAAGAGACCCAGTACTTC | CASRSGLAGDKETQYF
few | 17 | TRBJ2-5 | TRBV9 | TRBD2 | TGTGCCAGCAGCCCGGGGATCTTAGCGGGGCCGCAAGAGACCCAGTACTTC | CASSPGILAGPQETQYF
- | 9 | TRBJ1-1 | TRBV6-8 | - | TGTGCCAGCCGATCTGAAGCTTTCTTT | CASRSEAFF
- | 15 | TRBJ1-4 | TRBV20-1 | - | TGCAGTGCTAGACCCTGGGGAGCAACTAATGAAAAACTGTTTTTT | CSARPWGATNEKLFF
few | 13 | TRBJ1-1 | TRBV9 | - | TGTGCCAGCAGCGTAGTAAAAGAAACTGAAGCTTTCTTT | CASSVVKETEAFF
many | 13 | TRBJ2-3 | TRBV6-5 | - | TGTGCCAGCAGTTACCCCCCTACAGATACGCAGTATTTT | CASSYPPTDTQYF
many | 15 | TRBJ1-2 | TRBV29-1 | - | TGCAGCGTCCCTGCCCAACAGGTTACCGACTCTGGCTACACCTTC | CSVPAQQVTDSGYTF
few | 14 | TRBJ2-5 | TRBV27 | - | TGTGCCAGCAGTCCGCGTCAGGTACAGGAGACCCAGTACTTC | CASSPRQVQETQYF
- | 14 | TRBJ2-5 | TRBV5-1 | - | TGCGCCAGCAGCTTCGACGGACAGACGGAGACCCTGTACTTC | CASSFDGQTETLYF
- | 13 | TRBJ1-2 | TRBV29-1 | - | TGCAGCGTTGAAGTTCCAGGGAAGCAGGGCTACACCTTC | CSVEVPGKQGYTF
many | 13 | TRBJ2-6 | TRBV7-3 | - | TGTGCCAGCACCCAGTCTGGGGCCAACGTCCTGACTTTC | CASTQSGANVLTF
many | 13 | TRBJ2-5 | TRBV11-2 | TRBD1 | TGTGCCAGCAGCTTCCAGGGGGCGGAGACCCAGTACTTC | CASSFQGAETQYF
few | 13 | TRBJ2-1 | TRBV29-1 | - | TGCAGCGTTGTCGTAAGGGGCATCTATGAGCAGTTCTTC | CSVVVRGIYEQFF
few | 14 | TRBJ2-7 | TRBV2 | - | TGTGCCAGCAGCCCACGGAACAGTCCCTACGAGCAGTACTTC | CASSPRNSPYEQYF
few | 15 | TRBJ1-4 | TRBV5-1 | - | TGCGCCAGCAGCTTGACGGGTCTCGATAATGAAAAACTGTTTTTT | CASSLTGLDNEKLFF
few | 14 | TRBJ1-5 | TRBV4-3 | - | TGCGCCAGCAGCCAAGGCGGGTTGGGTCAGCCCCAGCATTTT | CASSQGGLGQPQHF